The 10 T cell receptor beta chains below all came from one sample that was sequenced in a study of CD8 T cells in Susac syndrome. RNA amounts of 0.5 to 1 ug underwent reverse transcription with random hexamers. TCRdb re-derived calls from the immunoSEQ multiplex PCR reads in MiXCR, one entry per CDR3 protein. The sample includes approximately 300,000 distinct CDR3 sequences, roughly 90% of them seen just once. Sequenced sample: CD8+ T cells from PBMCs. Receptors originate from a human donor with multiple sclerosis.

This rearrangement joins TRBV29-1 to TRBJ2-6; 12 bases are shared with TRBD1. V dropped 0 bases and J dropped 3; count of bases not matched to a gene: 6. CDR1 SQVTM and CDR2 ANQGSEA come from the germline V gene. There are 18 residues in the CDR3. CDR3 DNA sequence: TGCAGCGTTGAAGATCCTGGGGACAGGGGGCTTGGGGCCAACGTCCTGACTTTC. This sequence encodes CSVEDPGDRGLGANVLTF.

The gene calls are TRBV27 and TRBJ1-1; tentative D call: TRBD1 (6 bases). V shed 8 bases and J shed 3 bases, with 13 bases lying between them. This CDR3 contains 13 residues. Germline-derived CDR1 and CDR2 are MNHEY and SMNVEV (reference sequence). CDR3 residues: CASGVAGDTEAFF. The CDR3 nucleotides are TGTGCCAGCGGTGTGGCAGGGGACACTGAAGCTTTCTTT.

The rearrangement joins TRBV7-9 to TRBJ2-1, with unresolved D. Between the trimmed V and J ends, which lost 2 bases and 10 bases, there was a span of 3 bases. Germline assignment: CDR1 SEHNR and CDR2 FQNEAQ (reference sequence). The CDR3 consists of 10 residues. In DNA, the CDR3 is TGTGCCAGCAGCTTATTGGAGCAGTTCTTC. It encodes CASSLLEQFF.

This chain connects TRBV27 to TRBJ1-4; D unclear. Trimming left V 6 bases short and J 7 bases short, with 21 bases between. This CDR3 comprises 16 residues. Germline V CDR1 and CDR2: MNHEY, SMNVEV (reference sequence). This chain's CDR3 is CASSQNPRTSGEKLFF. The CDR3 coding sequence is TGTGCCAGCAGCCAAAATCCCCGGACCAGCGGTGAAAAACTGTTTTTT.

The chain recombines TRBV27 with TRBJ2-1; D is unclear. Deletions cut 0 bases from V and 4 bases from J, with 4 bases between. Germline-derived CDR1 and CDR2 are MNHEY and SMNVEV (reference sequence). This CDR3 has 13 residues. The CDR3 sequence is CASSLSLYNEQFF. CDR3 bases: TGTGCCAGCAGTTTATCTTTGTACAATGAGCAGTTCTTC.

The chain is built from TRBV13 and TRBJ1-1; D unclear. CDR1 and CDR2 from the germline V gene are PRHDT and FYEKMQ (reference sequence). This CDR3 has 14 residues. Trimming removed 5 bases from V and 2 bases from J, with 12 bases in between. DNA for the CDR3: TGTGCCAGCAGCCCCCTGGGAGTAAACACTGAAGCTTTCTTT. This translates into CASSPLGVNTEAFF.

The rearrangement joins TRBV28 to TRBJ2-7; D call uncertain. Germline V lookup: CDR1 MDHEN, CDR2 SYDVKM. The V end was cut by 8 bases, the J end by 3 bases, with 17 bases between. This CDR3 spans 14 amino acids. CDR3 sequence: CASASVLNNYEQYF. DNA for the CDR3: TGTGCCAGCGCTTCGGTCCTCAACAACTACGAGCAGTACTTC.

The chain uses TRBV20-1 and TRBJ1-1; perhaps TRBD1 as D (6 bases). In germline, CDR1 is DFQATT, CDR2 SNEGSKA (reference sequence). Between the trimmed V and J ends, which lost 6 bases and 0 bases, there was a span of 20 bases. This CDR3 has 16 amino acids. For the CDR3, the DNA is TGCAGTGCCGACCCTGGGGGAGGGGGGATGAACACTGAAGCTTTCTTT. Amino acids: CSADPGGGGMNTEAFF.

Only a few counts were recorded for this clonotype. The chain couples TRBV18 to TRBJ2-1; D is unclear. This CDR3 spans 13 amino acids. Trimming took off 8 bases at V and 2 bases at J, with 10 bases between the two ends. Germline V gene sequence: CDR1 KGHSH, CDR2 LQKENI. The CDR3 reads CASSPPAYNEQFF. The DNA for the CDR3 is TGTGCCAGCAGCCCACCAGCCTACAATGAGCAGTTCTTC.

The chain links TRBV29-1 to TRBJ2-2; 7 bases are shared with TRBD2. CDR3 length: 16 residues. Trimming took 6 bases from V and 4 from J; bases not matched to a gene: 14. Germline V gives CDR1 SQVTM, CDR2 ANQGSEA. The CDR3 DNA reads as TGCAGCGTACCACTGGCGGGAGATCTCGGCACCGGGGAGCTGTTTTTT. Translation gives CSVPLAGDLGTGELFF.